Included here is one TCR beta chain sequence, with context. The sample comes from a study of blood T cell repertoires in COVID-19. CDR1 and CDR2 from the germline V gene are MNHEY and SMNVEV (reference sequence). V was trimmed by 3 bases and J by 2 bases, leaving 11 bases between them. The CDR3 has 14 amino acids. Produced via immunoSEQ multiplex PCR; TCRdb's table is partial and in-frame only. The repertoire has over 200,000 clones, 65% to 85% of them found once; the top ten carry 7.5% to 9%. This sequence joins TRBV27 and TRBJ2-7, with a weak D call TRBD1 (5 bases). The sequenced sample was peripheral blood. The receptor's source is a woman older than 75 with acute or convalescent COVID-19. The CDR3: CASSFVAGPYEQYF. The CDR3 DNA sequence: TGTGCCAGCAGTTTCGTGGCAGGGCCCTACGAGCAGTACTTC.